These 11 T cell receptor beta chains originate from one sample sequenced in a study of identical twins. Via MiXCR, TCRdb re-called the 5' RACE reads, giving one row per CDR3 protein. Among about 690,000 distinct CDR3 sequences, less than 7% were seen once, and the ten largest hold approximately 1.6%. Sequences were obtained from naive T cells sorted from blood. The receptors derive from a man aged 18 to 29 in good health.

This clonotype occurred many times. Here the CDR3 DNA reads TGCAGCGTTGAAGATCAAACGGGACAGGGAACGGGTGAGCAGTTCTTC. Translating it yields CSVEDQTGQGTGEQFF. The chain uses TRBV29-1 and TRBJ2-1; 9 bases fit TRBD1. V lost 0 bases to trimming and J lost 9 bases; unmatched junction nucleotides: 12. This CDR3 contains 16 residues. Germline assignment: CDR1 SQVTM and CDR2 ANQGSEA.

This clonotype occurred many times. This rearrangement joins TRBV20-1 to TRBJ2-2; unclear D gene. CDR3 length equals 11 residues. Trimming took off 7 bases at V and 4 bases at J, with 7 bases between the two ends. Germline CDR1 DFQATT, CDR2 SNEGSKA (reference sequence). CDR3 sequence reads: CSVQITGELFF. CDR3 nucleotide sequence: TGCAGTGTCCAAATCACCGGGGAGCTGTTTTTT.

This clonotype has at least ten counts. The chain carries TRBV15 and TRBJ2-7; 8 nucleotides align to TRBD1. J was trimmed by 4 bases and V by 0 bases; bases with no gene match: 5. Germline CDR1 reads LNHNV; CDR2 reads YYDKDF (reference sequence). The CDR3 extends over 15 amino acids. The CDR3: CATSRERTGTYEQYF. In nucleotides, the CDR3 is TGTGCCACCAGCAGAGAAAGGACAGGGACGTACGAGCAGTACTTC.

This clonotype came up a few times. The chain joins TRBV4-2 to TRBJ2-5; TRBD2 is a possible D gene (6 bases). V dropped 2 bases and J dropped 4 bases, with 17 bases sitting between them. Germline V lookup: CDR1 LGHNA, CDR2 YNFKEQ. The length of the CDR3 is 16 residues. CDR3 nucleotide sequence: TGTGCCAGCAGCCAATCGGGAGCGGGCCTGAGAGAGACCCAGTACTTC. Protein: CASSQSGAGLRETQYF.

The J gene is TRBJ2-7, the V gene TRBV29-1; no clear D. V lost 7 bases and J lost 4, with 8 bases in between. Germline V gene sequence: CDR1 SQVTM, CDR2 ANQGSEA. CDR3 length equals 10 residues. The CDR3 DNA follows: TGCAGCGGGGTGGTGTACGAGCAGTACTTC. It specifies CSGVVYEQYF.

This clonotype has only a few counts. This chain connects TRBV11-3 to TRBJ2-5, with TRBD2 as a possible D gene (6 bases). With 4 bases removed from V and 4 bases from J, the gap between germline ends came to 13 bases. The CDR3 is 14 residues long. CDR1 SGHNT and CDR2 YENEEA come from the germline V gene. The CDR3, as DNA: TGTGCCAGCAGCTCCCCGCGGGGTGTAGAGACCCAGTACTTC. Protein: CASSSPRGVETQYF. Using reference TRBV11-3 and TRBJ2-5 for the parts outside the CDR3, the full variable domain is EAGVVQSPRYKIIEKKQPVAFWCNPISGHNTLYWYLQNLGQGPELLIRYENEEAVDDSQLPKDRFSAERLKGVDSTLKIQPAELGDSAVYLCASSSPRGVETQYFGPGTRLLVL.

This clonotype occurred once. The genes are TRBV5-6 and TRBJ1-1; perhaps TRBD1 as D (6 bases). V lost 2 bases and J 1 base, leaving 15 bases between the germline ends. This CDR3 region has 16 residues. Germline loops: CDR1 SGHDT, CDR2 YYEEEE. The CDR3, as DNA: TGTGCCAGCAGCTTTATCCCGGGGGCCGGGAACACTGAAGCTTTCTTT. This sequence encodes CASSFIPGAGNTEAFF.

This clonotype was detected many times. J is TRBJ1-4 and V is TRBV20-1; 7 bases are shared with TRBD1. The CDR3 loop spans 14 amino acids. The germline CDR1 and CDR2 sequences are DFQATT and SNEGSKA (reference sequence). V trimming: 3 bases; J trimming: 3 bases; junction bases outside the gene matches: 4. The CDR3 coding sequence is TGCAGTGCTAGCGGGACAGCCCCTAATGAAAAACTGTTTTTT. Amino acids: CSASGTAPNEKLFF.

In this sample, this clonotype turned up many times. The genes are TRBV3-1 and TRBJ1-1; D remains unclear. Germline V gene lookup returns CDR1 LGHDT and CDR2 YNNKEL (reference sequence). CDR3 size: 13 residues. V was shortened by 5 bases and J by 3 bases, with 10 bases between the two germline ends. The CDR3 region is CASSTGVHTEAFF. The CDR3 DNA follows: TGTGCCAGCAGCACCGGGGTGCACACTGAAGCTTTCTTT.

This sequence joins TRBV7-9 and TRBJ2-3, with 8 bases matching TRBD2. CDR3 size: 17 residues. In germline, CDR1 is SEHNR, CDR2 FQNEAQ (reference sequence). Unmatched junction bases numbered 13, after V lost 3 bases and J lost 5 bases. In DNA, the CDR3 is TGTGCCAGCAGCTTCCCGATGTGGACTAGCCGCAGAGATACGCAGTATTTT. Translation gives CASSFPMWTSRRDTQYF.

The chain uses TRBV5-1 and TRBJ2-1; 7 bases agree with TRBD2. Germline CDR1 is SGHRS and CDR2 is YFSETQ. J gave up 7 bases and V 0 bases, and 10 bases lay outside the gene matches. The CDR3 has 16 amino acids. CDR3 amino acids: CASSLVRGSNGNEQFF. CDR3 DNA sequence: TGCGCCAGCAGCTTGGTTCGCGGGAGCAATGGTAATGAGCAGTTCTTC.